Each of the 28 T cell receptor beta chains below was sequenced from the same sample in a study of neurological immune-mediated disorders (dated by TCRdb to the late 2010s). The library relied on 5' RACE. Sequencing relied on an Illumina HiSeq 2500. The public reads were reanalyzed by TCRdb: fastp trimming at Q25, MiXCR alignment, in-frame beta chains only. Identical CDR3 protein sequences are pooled into one entry, listed with their most common genes and DNA. This sample lists tens of thousands of distinct CDR3 sequences; 10% were detected once. 1.8% of the sample rests with the top ten. Source material: PBMCs. Receptor source: a man aged 40-49 years in good health.

This clonotype was seen many times. This rearrangement joins TRBV14 to TRBJ1-1, with D perhaps TRBD1 (6 bases). From germline, CDR1 is SGHDN and CDR2 FVKESK. The CDR3 length is 17 residues. V lost 1 base and J 9 bases, leaving 24 bases between the germline ends. The CDR3 reads CASSQAKATGENRKAFF. For the CDR3, the DNA is TGTGCCAGCAGCCAAGCTAAAGCGACAGGCGAAAACCGGAAAGCTTTCTTT.

This chain uses TRBV7-9 with TRBJ1-1, with D perhaps TRBD1 (6 bases). Looked up from germline, CDR1 is SEHNR and CDR2 is FQNEAQ (reference sequence). Trimming stripped 5 bases from V and 5 bases from J, with 24 bases between. The CDR3 runs 17 residues. CDR3 protein: CASSHGQRAVGSTEAFF. In DNA, the CDR3 is TGTGCCAGCAGCCACGGACAGAGGGCTGTGGGTAGTACTGAAGCTTTCTTT. Filled out from reference TRBV7-9 and TRBJ1-1, the complete variable domain reads DTGVSQNPRHKITKRGQNVTFRCDPISEHNRLYWYRQTLGQGPEFLTYFQNEAQLEKSRLLSDRFSAERPKGSFSTLEIQRTEQGDSAMYLCASSHGQRAVGSTEAFFGQGTRLTVV.

The chain links TRBV10-2 to TRBJ2-1, with a weak D call TRBD1 (5 bases). The V gene lost 1 base and the J gene lost 6 bases, with 13 bases spanning the gap. The CDR3 is made up of 15 amino acids. In germline, CDR1 is WSHSY, CDR2 SAAADI. The CDR3 is CASSELGALGNEQFF. CDR3 DNA sequence: TGCGCCAGCAGTGAGTTAGGGGCCTTGGGCAATGAGCAGTTCTTC.

V usage is TRBV20-1 and J usage is TRBJ2-5; TRBD1 matches at 7 bases. With 2 bases clipped from V and 5 bases from J, the junction kept 17 bases outside the gene matches. This CDR3 comprises 17 residues. Germline V lookup: CDR1 DFQATT, CDR2 SNEGSKA (reference sequence). The CDR3 bases are TGCAGTGCTAGACTAGACGGGACAGAGGGCCCAACGGAGACCCAGTACTTC. This translates into CSARLDGTEGPTETQYF.

There are many counts of this clonotype. The V call is TRBV24-1, the J call TRBJ1-5; possible D gene TRBD1, 5 bases. With 2 bases removed from V and 1 base from J, the gap between germline ends came to 8 bases. CDR3 size: 15 residues. Germline CDR1 KGHDR, CDR2 SFDVKD. The CDR3 nucleotides are TGTGCCACCAGTGATTCCCGGGACAGCAATCAGCCCCAGCATTTT. It specifies CATSDSRDSNQPQHF.

In this sample, this clonotype turned up a few times. The chain is built from TRBV4-2 and TRBJ2-2; perhaps TRBD1 as D (6 bases). Between the trimmed V and J ends, which lost 5 bases and 8 bases, there was a span of 12 bases. CDR1 is LGHNA and CDR2 is YNFKEQ in the germline V gene. The CDR3 covers 13 residues. The DNA for the CDR3 is TGTGCCAGCAGCAGGGGGTCCGGGGGGGAGCTGTTTTTT. Its translation: CASSRGSGGELFF.

This clonotype was counted many times. The V call is TRBV9, the J call TRBJ1-1; D unresolved. The CDR3 runs 13 residues. V was shortened by 0 bases and J by 0 bases, with 3 bases between the two germline ends. Germline CDR1 SGDLS, CDR2 YYNGEE. The CDR3 nucleotides are TGTGCCAGCAGCGTAGAGATGAACACTGAAGCTTTCTTT. It encodes CASSVEMNTEAFF.

In this sample, this clonotype turned up many times. V is TRBV15 and J is TRBJ2-5, with TRBD2 matching 7 bases. The germline CDR1 and CDR2 sequences are LNHNV and YYDKDF (reference sequence). This CDR3 has 14 amino acids. The V and J ends lost 1 base and 7 bases, in that order; junction bases with no gene match: 6. This CDR3 reads CATSRAGGRVTQYF. Written as DNA, the CDR3 is TGTGCCACCAGCAGAGCGGGGGGACGAGTGACCCAGTACTTC. Variable domain in full (rest from reference TRBV15 and TRBJ2-5): DAMVIQNPRYQVTQFGKPVTLSCSQTLNHNVMYWYQQKSSQAPKLLFHYYDKDFNNEADTPDNFQSRRPNTSFCFLDIRSPGLGDTAMYLCATSRAGGRVTQYFGPGTRLLVL.

The table lists this clonotype with many counts. This chain joins TRBV14 and TRBJ2-1; the D gene is possibly TRBD2 (7 bases). The CDR3 consists of 14 residues. The V end was cut by 4 bases, the J end by 5 bases, with 12 bases between. CDR1 SGHDN and CDR2 FVKESK come from the germline V gene. CDR3 DNA: TGTGCCAGCAGCCTTCGGGGGGCCAACAATGAGCAGTTCTTC. Protein sequence: CASSLRGANNEQFF.

This chain uses TRBV12-3 or TRBV12-4 with TRBJ2-2; tentatively, D is TRBD2 (5 bases). The CDR3 runs to 16 residues. V lost 4 bases and J lost 0, with 12 bases in between. DNA of the CDR3: TGTGCCAGCAGTTCTAGCTTGGGTTCGAACACCGGGGAGCTGTTTTTT. Translated, it gives CASSSSLGSNTGELFF.

Notes on this clonotype: Possible read error: a much larger clone is one base away. The chain links TRBV19 to TRBJ2-3; the D is unclear. The CDR3 totals 12 residues. CDR1 LNHDA and CDR2 SQIVND come from the germline V gene (reference sequence). This chain's CDR3 is CASVSRTDKQYF. CDR3 nucleotides: TGTGCCAGTGTCTCCCGCACAGATAAGCAGTATTTT.

The sample holds a few counts of this clonotype. The chain combines TRBV6-1 with TRBJ2-7, with 7 bases lining up with TRBD2. Per the germline V gene, CDR1 is MNHNS and CDR2 is SASEGT. The V and J ends lost 3 bases and 3 bases, in that order; junction bases with no gene match: 8. The CDR3 runs 15 residues. The CDR3 loop is CASSDGGSLYYEQYF. CDR3 nucleotides: TGTGCCAGCAGTGACGGGGGGTCCCTTTACTACGAGCAGTACTTC.

This clonotype was seen at least ten times. The chain recombines TRBV20-1 with TRBJ2-2, with 7 bases that match TRBD2. The CDR3 contains 15 residues. The trim removed 2 bases at V and 1 base at J, leaving 4 bases unmatched. The germline CDR1 and CDR2 sequences are DFQATT and SNEGSKA (reference sequence). In nucleotides, the CDR3 is TGCAGTGCTAGACAGGGCGGGGGGAACACCGGGGAGCTGTTTTTT. This gives the protein CSARQGGGNTGELFF.

This clonotype was counted at least ten times. The chain has TRBV5-5 and TRBJ2-1, with 10 nucleotides matching TRBD2. V lost 4 bases and J lost 7; bases outside the gene matches: 8. Per germline, CDR1 SGHKS and CDR2 YYEKEE (reference sequence). This CDR3 comprises 15 residues. CDR3 in DNA: TGTGCCAGCAGCCCCTCGAGCGGGGGGGTGAATGAGCAGTTCTTC. As protein: CASSPSSGGVNEQFF.

This clonotype was found many times. The genes are TRBV11-2 and TRBJ2-1, with 7 bases lining up with TRBD1. V was pared by 6 bases and J by 12 bases, with 17 bases of the junction left unmatched. Germline loops: CDR1 SGHAT, CDR2 FQNNGV. CDR3 length equals 15 residues. The CDR3 protein is CASSRTRDRRSRQFF. The DNA of the CDR3 is TGTGCCAGCAGTCGTACTAGGGACAGAAGGTCTCGGCAGTTCTTC.

This clonotype appeared many times. The rearrangement joins TRBV6-6 to TRBJ1-1, with 10 bases fitting TRBD1. V shed 7 bases and J 6 bases; nucleotides not matched to a gene: 8. The CDR3 is 14 amino acids. Germline lookup yields CDR1 MNHNY and CDR2 SVGAGI (reference sequence). CDR3 protein: CASNDRGRSPEAFF. In DNA form, the CDR3 reads TGTGCCAGCAATGACAGGGGGCGATCCCCTGAAGCTTTCTTT.

This clonotype was seen a handful of times. The chain uses TRBV19 and TRBJ1-1; weak D call: TRBD1 (6 bases). The CDR3 has 15 residues. Trimming pared 4 bases from V and 4 bases from J, leaving 16 bases between. CDR1 is LNHDA, CDR2 SQIVND, per germline (reference sequence). CDR3 in DNA: TGTGCCAGTAGTACCACAGGGCCGGGGAGCACTGAAGCTTTCTTT. This sequence encodes CASSTTGPGSTEAFF.

This clonotype was detected ten times or more. The chain uses TRBV12-3 or TRBV12-4 and TRBJ2-2, with 9 bases identical to TRBD1. The trim removed 10 bases at V and 5 bases at J, leaving 8 bases unmatched. The CDR3 is 14 residues long. The CDR3 DNA follows: TGTGCCACCAGAACAGGGGGCGATACCGGGGAGCTGTTTTTT. Protein: CATRTGGDTGELFF.

This clonotype has ten or more counts. J is TRBJ2-1 and V is TRBV12-3 or TRBV12-4; tentatively, D is TRBD2 (6 bases). V dropped 3 bases and J dropped 5 bases, with 11 bases sitting between them. The CDR3 is 14 residues long. This CDR3 is CASSLGTRNNEQFF. CDR3 sequence (DNA): TGTGCCAGCAGTTTGGGGACTCGGAACAATGAGCAGTTCTTC.

In its sample, this clonotype was seen many times. The V call is TRBV7-9, the J call TRBJ2-7; D not resolved. Germline V gene sequence: CDR1 SEHNR, CDR2 FQNEAQ (reference sequence). V was cut by 5 bases and J by 4 bases, with 9 bases left in between. The CDR3 totals 12 residues. CDR3 in amino acids: CASSPSVYEQYF. The CDR3 nucleotides are TGTGCCAGCAGCCCCTCCGTGTACGAGCAGTACTTC.

In this sample, this clonotype turned up many times. The J gene is TRBJ1-1, the V gene TRBV12-3 or TRBV12-4; unclear D gene. V shed 2 bases and J shed 6 bases, with 16 bases lying between them. The CDR3 contains 15 residues. The CDR3, as DNA: TGTGCCAGCAGTTTACTCTCGAGGGAGTACGCTGAAGCTTTCTTT. Translation: CASSLLSREYAEAFF.

About this clonotype: Possible read error: a much larger clone is one base away. V gene TRBV3-1 combines with J gene TRBJ2-1, with D unresolved. Trimming removed 5 bases at V and 5 bases at J, with 10 bases between. CDR1 and CDR2 from the germline V gene are LGHDT and YNNKEL (reference sequence). This CDR3 contains 13 residues. The CDR3 region is CASSYLEDNEQFF. CDR3 in DNA: TGTGCCAGCAGCTATCTAGAGGACAATGAGCAGTTCTTC.

This clonotype was detected a few times. The CDR3 sequence: CSAREGFGAYEQYF. CDR3 DNA: TGCAGTGCTAGAGAAGGGTTTGGTGCCTACGAGCAGTACTTC. This chain joins TRBV20-1 and TRBJ2-7, with D unclear. CDR3 size: 14 residues. Germline-derived CDR1 and CDR2 are DFQATT and SNEGSKA (reference sequence). V lost 0 bases and J lost 2, with 11 bases in between.

This clonotype appeared many times. The V and J genes are TRBV12-3 or TRBV12-4 and TRBJ2-1, with D perhaps TRBD1 or TRBD2 (5 bases each). Trimming left V 4 bases short and J 7 bases short, with 17 bases between. The CDR3 runs 15 residues. The CDR3 reads CASSSGGYSGNEQFF. The CDR3 DNA sequence: TGTGCCAGCAGTTCTGGGGGATATTCAGGTAATGAGCAGTTCTTC.

This clonotype has at least ten counts. V gene TRBV5-1 combines with J gene TRBJ2-5; D remains unclear. The germline V gene encodes CDR1 SGHRS and CDR2 YFSETQ. The length of the CDR3 is 11 residues. Trimming took 2 bases from V and 5 from J, leaving 4 bases between them. The CDR3 here is CASSFGETQYF. The CDR3 DNA sequence: TGCGCCAGCAGCTTCGGGGAGACCCAGTACTTC.

This clonotype was counted ten times or more. The rearrangement uses TRBV29-1 and TRBJ2-5, with TRBD1 matching over 8 bases. The trim removed 4 bases at V and 5 bases at J, leaving 6 bases unmatched. Germline V gene lookup returns CDR1 SQVTM and CDR2 ANQGSEA. The CDR3 is 13 amino acids. CDR3 coding DNA: TGCAGCGTTGTGGGACAGGTTGCGGAGACCCAGTACTTC. Amino acids: CSVVGQVAETQYF.

This clonotype was found many times. This sequence joins TRBV29-1 and TRBJ2-7; D not resolved. The V gene's germline CDR1 is SQVTM and CDR2 ANQGSEA. Trimming took off 4 bases at V and 6 bases at J, with 16 bases between the two ends. CDR3 length equals 13 residues. The chain's CDR3 is CSVGFRQISEQYF. CDR3 bases: TGCAGCGTTGGGTTTCGGCAGATCAGCGAGCAGTACTTC.

Many counts were recorded for this clonotype. The rearrangement joins TRBV5-1 to TRBJ1-1, with a possible D match to TRBD1 (6 bases). The CDR3 consists of 18 residues. In germline, CDR1 is SGHRS, CDR2 YFSETQ. The germline V and J ends were trimmed by 3 bases and 4 bases, with 25 bases remaining between them. Here the CDR3 reads CASSSEGGRVIGITEAFF. The CDR3, as DNA: TGCGCCAGCAGCTCTGAGGGGGGCAGGGTAATAGGAATCACTGAAGCTTTCTTT.